Given below is one T cell receptor beta chain in context. The antigen remains undetermined. V gave up 1 base and J gave up 2 bases; unmatched junction bases: 2. The CDR3 is 14 amino acids. Germline CDR1 and CDR2: GTSNPN and SVGIG (reference sequence). TCRdb's copy holds only in-frame clones and misses some; the assay was immunoSEQ multiplex PCR. The sample lists 65,000 to 95,000 clones, about four fifths occurring once. Healthy donors had no documented immune events, such as infections, while sampled. These data are taken from a study of identifying expanded T cells in peripheral blood. The study, taken as a whole, reports: Roughly two-week clone count variance significantly increased as total template count grew.

This chain joins TRBV30 and TRBJ1-2; TRBD1 matches 9 bases. The sequence came from a person aged 18 to 75 in good health. The sample taken for sequencing was blood. The CDR3 reads CAWSAGQGNYGYTF. The DNA of the CDR3 is TGTGCCTGGAGTGCGGGACAGGGAAACTATGGCTACACCTTC.